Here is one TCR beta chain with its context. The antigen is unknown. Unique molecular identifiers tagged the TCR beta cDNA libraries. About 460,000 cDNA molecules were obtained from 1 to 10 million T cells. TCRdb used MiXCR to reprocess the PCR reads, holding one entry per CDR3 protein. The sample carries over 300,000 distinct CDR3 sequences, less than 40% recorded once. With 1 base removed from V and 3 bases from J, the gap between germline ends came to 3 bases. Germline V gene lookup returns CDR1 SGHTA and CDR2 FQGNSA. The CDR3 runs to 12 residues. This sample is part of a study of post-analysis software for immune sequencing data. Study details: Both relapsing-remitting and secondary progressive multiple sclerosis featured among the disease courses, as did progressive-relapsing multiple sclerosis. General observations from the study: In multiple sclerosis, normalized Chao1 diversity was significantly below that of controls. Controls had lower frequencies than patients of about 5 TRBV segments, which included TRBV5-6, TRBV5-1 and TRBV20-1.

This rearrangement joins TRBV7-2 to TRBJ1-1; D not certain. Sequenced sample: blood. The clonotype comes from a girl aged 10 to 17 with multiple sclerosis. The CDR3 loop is CASSLGYTEAFF. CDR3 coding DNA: TGTGCCAGCAGCTTAGGTTACACTGAAGCTTTCTTT.